This entry describes one T cell receptor (beta chain). Its specific antigen is unknown. No per-base quality is available; no much larger clone lies one base away. The same CDR3 is also encoded by other DNA sequences in this sample. TCRbeta CDR3 regions were amplified from genomic DNA by means of the immunoSEQ Assay, a bias-controlled multiplex PCR. The authors processed their data as follows. Within the assay, amplification of reference gene primers was used to estimate how many nucleated cells each sample contained. To quantify the absolute abundance of each unique TCRbeta CDR3 rearrangement, sequence reads were collapsed and filtered. For each sample, productive Simpson clonality was calculated by taking the square root of Simpson's diversity index across productive rearrangements. This is the immuneACCESS table as TCRdb keeps it, with only in-frame sequences that have V and J called. A part of the clones is gone; compared with another copy, unresolved V genes explain less than half, and the rest is unexplained. The DNA was the basis for D and trimming; V, J and clone size are from that table. The sample table contains 250,000 to 400,000 clones; only one count was recorded for around 90% of them. The ten largest clones add up to roughly 5.2% of the sample.

This entry belongs to a study of blood T cell repertoires in COVID-19 (dated by TCRdb to the early 2020s). In the study overall: Samples covering the acute and convalescent phases of COVID-19 were provided by collaborators in the United States, Italy and Spain. The repertoires were released in a freely available public database meant as a resource for research on the immune response to SARS-CoV-2. HLA class I and class II types, where available, came from metadata supplied by the sample provider rather than from assay-based typing. Samples were obtained from the ongoing ImmuneRACE study (first 160 participants) and from 1,200 or so subjects provided by 6 global collaborators. The dataset comprised deeply sampled blood TCRbeta repertoires from subjects exposed to, actively infected with, or recovered from COVID-19. Sample metadata almost always included a de-identified subject ID, COVID-19 status, age in years and sex. The material from the prospective study consisted of cDNA or gDNA derived from T cells, B-cell-depleted T cells, or PBMCs.

The junction shows trimming of 0 bases on V and 3 bases on J, and the gene matches do not reach 4 bases of it. The germline V gene specifies SGHRS as CDR1 and YFSETQ as CDR2. Inclusive of the bounding cysteine and phenylalanine, the CDR3 is 15 residues long. Left in the record is the CDR3 DNA by itself, 45 bases read in frame from the first base. Study-wide findings and limitations: How much clinical and demographic metadata was included differed by source and by participant, and the metadata was provided uncurated.

In the prospective study, participants were about 18 to 95 years old, resided in about two dozen geographic areas of the United States, and were enrolled through a virtual design. In the prospective study, participants were assigned to cohorts based on the clinical history participants reported in a screening survey and a study questionnaire. For ImmuneRACE Cohort 3, a participant was defined as recovered based on two consecutive negative NP/OP PCR tests, clearance by a healthcare professional, or resolution of symptoms. In the prospective study, mobile phlebotomists collected whole blood, serum and a nasopharyngeal or oropharyngeal swab from each participant. Additional blood draws and questionnaires over an approximately two-month period could optionally be provided by prospective study participants. Blood samples from the prospective study were shipped frozen or at room temperature prior to DNA extraction.

This receptor was identified in a man aged 55-75 years who had recovered from COVID-19. The specimen sequenced was PBMCs or T cells enriched from blood (not recorded which). This receptor chain uses TRBV5-1 and TRBJ2-7; 9 nucleotides in the junction match TRBD2. This receptor has the CDR3 CASSLGLAGVYEQYF. The DNA reads as follows: TGCGCCAGCAGCTTGGGATTAGCGGGAGTCTACGAGCAGTACTTC.